The 8 T cell receptor beta chains below all came from one sample that was sequenced in a study of blood T cells in healthy people across ages (dated by TCRdb to about 2015). Library construction relied on 5' RACE. This sample was sequenced with an Illumina HiSeq 2500. The second PCR ran for about 6 to 11 cycles and used a J-beta primer mix along with a sample-barcoded 5' primer. TCRdb redid the processing of the public reads, applying fastp at Q25 and MiXCR, and retained in-frame beta chains. Merged by CDR3 protein, the rows form single entries marked with the most common genes and DNA. The sample table holds about 780,000 distinct CDR3 sequences, of which roughly 60% were seen once. Of the sample, 25% to 35% is held by the ten largest clones. The sample was blood. These receptors originate from a man under 40 in good health.

The CDR3 here is CASSQVTGGRYGYTF. Written as DNA, the CDR3 is TGTGCCAGCAGCCAAGTTACGGGAGGACGATATGGCTACACCTTC. The gene calls are TRBV14 and TRBJ1-2; no reliable D call. The CDR3 runs 15 residues. Germline V lookup: CDR1 SGHDN, CDR2 FVKESK. V was trimmed by 1 base and J by 5 bases, leaving 14 bases between them.

The rearrangement uses TRBV6-2 or TRBV6-3 and TRBJ2-1, with D perhaps TRBD1 (6 bases). The V gene lost 4 bases and the J gene lost 8 bases, with 15 bases spanning the gap. The CDR3 runs 14 residues. CDR1 and CDR2 (germline): MNHEY, SVGEGT. CDR3 sequence: CASSFRGQGDEQFF. The CDR3 region has the DNA TGTGCCAGCAGTTTCCGGGGACAAGGCGATGAGCAGTTCTTC.

The rearrangement links TRBV20-1 to TRBJ2-1; D not certain. Trimming took off 4 bases at V and 1 base at J, with 5 bases between the two ends. The length of the CDR3 is 12 residues. The germline V gene encodes CDR1 DFQATT and CDR2 SNEGSKA (reference sequence). CDR3 nucleotides: TGCAGTGCTATCGGGTCCTACAATGAGCAGTTCTTC. As protein: CSAIGSYNEQFF.

This clonotype showed up just a few times. This chain joins TRBV6-2 or TRBV6-3 and TRBJ2-1, with D uncertain. V was shortened by 5 bases and J by 2 bases, with 4 bases between the two germline ends. Germline V gene sequence: CDR1 MNHEY, CDR2 SVGEGT. CDR3 length equals 12 residues. Here the CDR3 DNA reads TGTGCCAGCAGTGAGACCTACAATGAGCAGTTCTTC. Its translation is CASSETYNEQFF.

This clonotype was seen more than once but under ten times. The chain recombines TRBV9 with TRBJ2-3, with D possibly called TRBD1 or TRBD2 (6 bases each). The CDR3 is made up of 17 amino acids. V was pared by 0 bases and J by 0 bases, with 14 bases between. The germline CDR1 and CDR2 sequences are SGDLS and YYNGEE. The CDR3 bases are TGTGCCAGCAGCGTAGATGCAGGGGACTTTAGCACAGATACGCAGTATTTT. Residues: CASSVDAGDFSTDTQYF.

The rearrangement joins TRBV7-9 to TRBJ2-1; TRBD1 aligns across 8 bases. The end of the DNA aligns better with TRBJ2-7, so the J call may be wrong. Germline V lookup: CDR1 SEHNR, CDR2 FQNEAQ (reference sequence). The CDR3 sequence is 16 residues long. Written as DNA, the CDR3 is TGTGCCAGCAGCCGACGCCGGACAGGGAACGCCTACGAGCAGTACTTC. It is translated as CASSRRRTGNAYEQYF.

In its sample, this clonotype was seen a few times. The gene calls are TRBV20-1 and TRBJ2-7, with D unresolved. CDR3 length: 13 residues. Germline values: CDR1 DFQATT, CDR2 SNEGSKA (reference sequence). Trimming pared 3 bases from V and 0 bases from J, leaving 9 bases between. As DNA, the CDR3 is TGCAGTGCTAGCGCGACACACTCCTACGAGCAGTACTTC. Its translation: CSASATHSYEQYF.

The chain couples TRBV6-6 to TRBJ2-7; D is uncertain. Germline V gene sequence: CDR1 MNHNY, CDR2 SVGAGI (reference sequence). The CDR3 spans 13 residues. V was trimmed by 8 bases and J by 0 bases, leaving 11 bases between them. The CDR3 spells CASGPADSYEQYF. The CDR3 DNA is TGTGCCAGCGGCCCAGCCGACTCCTACGAGCAGTACTTC.